This record concerns one T cell receptor (beta chain) sequence. In TCRdb, the 5' RACE reads were re-called with MiXCR into one record per CDR3 protein. This repertoire shows under 500,000 distinct CDR3 sequences, 14% found once; its top ten account for approximately 0.98%. The data originate from a study of identical twins. The length of the CDR3 is 16 residues. V was pared by 5 bases and J by 4 bases, with 11 bases of the junction left unmatched. Germline V gene lookup returns CDR1 SGHTA and CDR2 FQGTGA. The same data also went into a second study, on yellow fever vaccine responses in identical twins.

Sequences were obtained from CD4+ T cells sorted from blood. The V call is TRBV7-3, the J call TRBJ2-3; 8 bases agree with TRBD2. The TCR was taken from a woman younger than 30 in good health. The CDR3 spells CASSQSAGGGSDTQYF. DNA of the CDR3: TGTGCCAGCAGCCAGAGCGCGGGGGGCGGCTCAGATACGCAGTATTTT.